Reported below is one T cell receptor beta chain. Its antigen specificity is not known. No quality values exist for individual bases; no much larger clone is one base distant. Flow cytometry had shown CD8+CD57+ cell expansion in the patients selected for sequencing. Every patient had severe acquired aplastic anemia, diagnosed using the International Study of Aplastic Anemia and Agranulocytosis and Camitta criteria. No therapy had been received by the patients at the time of blood sampling. TCR repertoires of sorted CD4+ and CD8+ blood T cells from severe aplastic anemia patients and healthy subjects were deep-sequenced in the study. In the USA, patient enrollment took place under clinicaltrials.gov protocols 00001620, 01623167, 00001397, 00071045, 00081523 and 00961064. Ficoll-Paque density gradient centrifugation was used to isolate peripheral blood mononuclear cells. Before DNA extraction, CD4+ and CD8+ T cells were sorted with FACS or magnetic beads.

The data stem from a study of CD8+CD57+ T cells in acquired aplastic anemia (dated by TCRdb to between 2018 and 2020). Describing the broader study: On average, sorted CD4+ and CD8+ cells yielded 3.2 ug of extracted DNA, with a range of about 0.18 to 30 ug. CD8+CD57+ expansion was defined as frequency above the mean frequency observed in healthy subjects. Points the paper makes about the study in general: Around 28 CD8+ CDR3 sequences were found to be shared between patients and controls, but these sequences appeared to be highly expressed in patients and within the immunodominant clones of the patients. Between patients and healthy controls, no significant difference in CD8+ Simpson's diversity was found (P=0.060).

Genomic DNA served as template for TCR beta VDJ combination and CDR3 sequence profiling. TCR repertoire sequencing was run on an Illumina HiSeq 2000. On the authors' methods: TRBV/TRBJ rearrangement plots, CDR3 size and DJ length profiles, and Simpson's diversity index were used to evaluate the repertoires. The immunodominant clone was defined as the most abundant DNA sequence in deep sequencing data. CDR3 amino acid sequences were screened for sharing across subjects and compared with published repertoires and the VDJdb database. The public reads were run again by TCRdb, first through fastp at Q25 and then through MiXCR, and only productive beta chains were kept. Under each unique CDR3 protein, matching rows form one entry showing the most common genes and DNA. These V and J calls rely on TCRdb rather than the paper's analysis. The sample table shows about 160,000 distinct CDR3 sequences, and 71% are seen once. The ten largest clones take up approximately 42% of the sample.

The germline V gene specifies SGDLS as CDR1 and YYNGEE as CDR2. Relative to germline, V is 0 bases shorter and J is 2 bases shorter, with 8 bases between their ends. Including the terminal cysteine and phenylalanine, the CDR3 comprises 15 residues. The read is trimmed to its CDR3 DNA, 45 bases read in frame from base 1. The sequencing input was sorted CD4+, CD8+, or CD8+CD57+ T cells (not recorded which) from PBMCs. The sequence was obtained from a human donor with aplastic anemia. The rearrangement combines TRBV9 with TRBJ1-4; no D gene call is confident. Read as DNA, the sequence is TGTGCCAGCAGCGTAGCCGCGGGGACTAATGAAAAACTGTTTTTT. Its protein reads: CASSVAAGTNEKLFF.